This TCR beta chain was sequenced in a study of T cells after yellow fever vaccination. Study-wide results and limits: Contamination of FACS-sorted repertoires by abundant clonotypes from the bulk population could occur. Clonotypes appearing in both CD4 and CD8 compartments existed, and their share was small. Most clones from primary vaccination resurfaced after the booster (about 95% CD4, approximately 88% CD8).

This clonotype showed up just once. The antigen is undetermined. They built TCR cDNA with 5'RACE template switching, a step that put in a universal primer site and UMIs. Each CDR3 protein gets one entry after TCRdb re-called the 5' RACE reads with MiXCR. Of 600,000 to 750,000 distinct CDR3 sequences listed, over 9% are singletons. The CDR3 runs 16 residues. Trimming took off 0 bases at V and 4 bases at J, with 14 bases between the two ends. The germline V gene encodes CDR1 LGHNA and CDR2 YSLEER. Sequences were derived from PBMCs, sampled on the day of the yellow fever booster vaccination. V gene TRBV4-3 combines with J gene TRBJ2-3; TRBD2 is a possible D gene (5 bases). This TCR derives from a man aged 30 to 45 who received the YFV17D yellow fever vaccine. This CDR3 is CASSQDLVGRADTQYF. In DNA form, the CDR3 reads TGCGCCAGCAGCCAAGATCTCGTAGGGCGGGCAGATACGCAGTATTTT.